This TCR beta chain stems from a study of blood T cell repertoires in COVID-19. Measured with immunoSEQ multiplex PCR; TCRdb has only the in-frame clones, and not every one. The table lists about 30,000 clones, more than 85% of them singletons. The germline V gene encodes CDR1 MNHEY and CDR2 SVGEGT. The CDR3 spans 14 residues. The junction had 4 bases not matched to a gene; V was cut back by 6 bases and J by 2 bases. Sequences were obtained from peripheral blood. The chain recombines TRBV6-2 or TRBV6-3 with TRBJ1-3, with 7 bases that match TRBD1. The receptor comes from a human donor in a cohort sampled during active COVID-19. The donor label of this sample is uncertain. The CDR3 nucleotides read TGTGCCAGCAGCCGCGACAGGGCTGGAAACACCATATATTTT. Its protein is CASSRDRAGNTIYF.